These 9 T cell receptor beta chains share one sample of origin, sequenced in a study of monozygotic twins with cystic fibrosis. Produced via immunoSEQ multiplex PCR; TCRdb's table is partial and in-frame only. This sample has under 20,000 clones; about 89% occur once, and the top ten carry around 1.4%. Sequenced: blood. Source of these receptors: a girl aged 2 to 9 with cystic fibrosis.

The gene calls are TRBV4-2 and TRBJ1-3; possible D gene TRBD1, 5 bases. From germline, CDR1 is LGHNA and CDR2 YNFKEQ. V lost 7 bases and J lost 4, with 23 bases in between. CDR3 length equals 17 residues. CDR3 coding DNA: TGTGCCAGCACCTCGTACCGGCCAGGGAGGGGAGGAAACACCATATATTTT. Residues: CASTSYRPGRGGNTIYF.

This clone is a singleton in its sample. The rearrangement joins TRBV4-1 to TRBJ1-6, with D tentatively TRBD1 (5 bases). CDR1 and CDR2 (germline): MGHRA, YSYEKL. The CDR3 is made up of 15 amino acids. V was cut by 0 bases and J by 10 bases, with 13 bases left in between. The CDR3 is CASSQEPGRQSPLHF. Here the CDR3 DNA reads TGCGCCAGCAGCCAAGAGCCAGGGAGGCAATCACCCCTCCACTTT.

The V call is TRBV2, the J call TRBJ1-5; D gene ambiguous. Germline CDR1 SNHLY, CDR2 FYNNEI. The CDR3 has 11 residues. Trimming stripped 6 bases from V and 3 bases from J, with 3 bases between. In DNA form, the CDR3 reads TGTGCCAGCAGGCTCAATCAGCCCCAGCATTTT. Amino acids: CASRLNQPQHF.

The gene calls are TRBV28 and TRBJ2-1; D might be TRBD2 (5 bases). V shed 2 bases and J shed 0 bases, with 14 bases lying between them. Germline V gene data show CDR1 as MDHEN and CDR2 as SYDVKM. The CDR3 spans 17 residues. The CDR3, as DNA: TGTGCCAGCAGTTTACGAATCAGCGGAAGCTCCTACAATGAGCAGTTCTTC. It codes for CASSLRISGSSYNEQFF.

This sequence joins TRBV6-1 and TRBJ1-1; 8 nucleotides line up with TRBD1. CDR1 is MNHNS and CDR2 is SASEGT in the germline V gene. V dropped 4 bases and J dropped 5; count of bases not matched to a gene: 3. The CDR3 runs to 13 residues. The CDR3 reads CASSAGGRTEAFF. The CDR3, as DNA: TGTGCCAGCAGTGCAGGGGGCAGGACTGAAGCTTTCTTT.

The rearrangement links TRBV4-3 to TRBJ2-2, with D possibly being TRBD2 (6 bases). The CDR3 spans 16 residues. The germline V and J ends were trimmed by 0 bases and 2 bases, with 10 bases remaining between them. Germline V gene data show CDR1 as LGHNA and CDR2 as YSLEER. The CDR3 protein is CASSQDWTTNTGELFF. The CDR3 DNA reads TGCGCCAGCAGCCAAGATTGGACTACCAACACCGGGGAGCTGTTTTTT.

With regard to this clone: An end of the junction differs from the germline gene, which may be a read error. The rearrangement joins TRBV19 to TRBJ1-4; the match to TRBD1 covers 7 bases. Germline CDR1 LNHDA, CDR2 SQIVND (reference sequence). This CDR3 comprises 15 residues. CDR3 bases: TGTGCCAGTAGTTTCCTGGGACAGTCTAACGAAAAACTGTTTTTT. As protein: CASSFLGQSNEKLFF. Full variable domain (remainder filled in from reference TRBV19 and TRBJ1-4): DGGITQSPKYLFRKEGQNVTLSCEQNLNHDAMYWYRQDPGQGLRLIYYSQIVNDFQKGDIAEGYSVSREKKESFPLTVTSAQKNPTAFYLCASSFLGQSNEKLFFGSGTQLSVL.

The chain employs TRBV6-1 and TRBJ2-2; no clear D gene. The CDR3 sequence is 16 residues long. The germline CDR1 and CDR2 sequences are MNHNS and SASEGT. V dropped 3 bases and J dropped 3 bases, with 14 bases sitting between them. The CDR3 DNA reads TGTGCCAGCAGTGAGATAAGCCCAGGTGACACCGGGGAGCTGTTTTTT. This translates into CASSEISPGDTGELFF.

The CDR3 protein is CASSRQVGGNTIYF. In DNA, the CDR3 is TGTGCCAGCAGCCGACAGGTCGGCGGAAACACCATATATTTT. The genes are TRBV7-8 and TRBJ1-3; tentative D call: TRBD1 (6 bases). The CDR3 contains 14 residues. V was trimmed by 5 bases and J by 4 bases, leaving 12 bases between them. CDR1 is SGHVS and CDR2 is FQNEAQ in the germline V gene.